This T cell receptor beta chain comes out of a study of cytomegalovirus exposure and HLA in healthy donors. Background on the study: Caucasian-associated ancestry cluster membership applied to approximately 81% of some 400 genotyped donors. Findings and caveats of the study: Cytomegalovirus status, reportedly, was diagnosed with high specificity and sensitivity by the classifier.

Comments on this clone: What it recognizes is unknown.

Primers included in the PCR were 60 Vbeta and 13 Jbeta primers. Data came from immunoSEQ multiplex PCR; TCRdb stores just in-frame clones and leaves some out. Found here are about 200,000 clones; the top ten clones hold 1.1%. This CDR3 is built from 19 residues. V shed 4 bases, J shed 2 bases, and the junction held 19 bases outside the gene matches. Germline V gene data show CDR1 as SEHNR and CDR2 as FQNEAQ (reference sequence). V and J are TRBV7-9 and TRBJ2-7, with 8 bases identical to TRBD1. Sequencing used PBMCs. This TCR was sampled from a girl aged 2 to 10 in good health and CMV-seropositive. The chain's CDR3 is CASSYRAGGFGGDPYEQYF. The CDR3 DNA reads TGTGCCAGCAGCTACCGTGCAGGGGGCTTTGGGGGTGACCCCTACGAGCAGTACTTC.